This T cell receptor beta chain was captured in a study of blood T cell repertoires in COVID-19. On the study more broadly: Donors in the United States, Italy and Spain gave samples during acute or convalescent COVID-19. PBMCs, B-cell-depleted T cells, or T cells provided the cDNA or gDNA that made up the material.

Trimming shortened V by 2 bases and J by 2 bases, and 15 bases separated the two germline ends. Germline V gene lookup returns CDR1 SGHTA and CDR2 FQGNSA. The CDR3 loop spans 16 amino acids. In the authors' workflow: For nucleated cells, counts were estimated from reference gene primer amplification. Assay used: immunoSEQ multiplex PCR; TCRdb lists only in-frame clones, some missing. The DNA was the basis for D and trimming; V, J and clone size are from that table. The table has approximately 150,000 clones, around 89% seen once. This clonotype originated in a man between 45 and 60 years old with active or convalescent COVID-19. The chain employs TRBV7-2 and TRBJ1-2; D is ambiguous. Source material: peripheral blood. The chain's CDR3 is CASSLSTGAANYGYTF. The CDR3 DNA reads TGTGCCAGCAGCTTATCTACTGGTGCTGCAAACTATGGCTACACCTTC.